The next 10 T cell receptor beta chains were all read from a single sample in a study of blood T cells in healthy people across ages. For the second PCR, which ran for about 6 to 11 cycles, a sample-barcoded 5' primer and a J-beta primer mix were used. TCRdb called the 5' RACE reads again in MiXCR, with one record for every CDR3 protein. Among about 1.5 million distinct CDR3 sequences listed, roughly 43% were seen once. Sequencing input: blood. The receptors derive from a woman between 18 and 29 years old in good health.

The V gene is TRBV7-2, the J gene TRBJ2-3; D possibly corresponds to TRBD2 (5 bases). The V gene lost 0 bases and the J gene lost 3 bases, with 13 bases spanning the gap. The CDR3 totals 16 residues. CDR1 SGHTA and CDR2 FQGNSA come from the germline V gene. This chain's CDR3 is CASSLAGLTATDTQYF. In nucleotides, the CDR3 is TGTGCCAGCAGCTTAGCTGGACTGACGGCGACAGATACGCAGTATTTT.

The chain recombines TRBV6-5 with TRBJ2-2, with no clear D. This CDR3 contains 14 residues. V lost 6 bases and J lost 0, with 8 bases in between. Germline CDR1 is MNHEY and CDR2 is SVGAGI. The CDR3 DNA reads TGTGCCAGCAGGGTCAGGACGAACACCGGGGAGCTGTTTTTT. Translated: CASRVRTNTGELFF.

The rearrangement uses TRBV20-1 and TRBJ2-3, with 11 bases that match TRBD2. The CDR3 sequence is 16 residues long. Unmatched junction bases numbered 7, after V lost 3 bases and J lost 2 bases. CDR1 is DFQATT and CDR2 is SNEGSKA in the germline V gene (reference sequence). In nucleotides, the CDR3 is TGCAGTGCTAGGGAGACTAGCGGGGTACACACAGATACGCAGTATTTT. It translates to CSARETSGVHTDTQYF.

This clonotype was picked up a small number of times. The chain links TRBV9 to TRBJ2-3; TRBD1 agrees at 8 bases. The CDR3 runs 13 residues. Germline V gene sequence: CDR1 SGDLS, CDR2 YYNGEE. J lost 13 bases, V lost 0 bases, and 7 bases had no gene match. CDR3: CASSVGAGGFEYF. The CDR3 nucleotides are TGTGCCAGCAGCGTAGGGGCAGGGGGCTTTGAGTATTTT. The whole variable domain, remainder taken from reference TRBV9 and TRBJ2-3, is DSGVTQTPKHLITATGQRVTLRCSPRSGDLSVYWYQQSLDQGLQFLIQYYNGEERAKGNILERFSAQQFPDLHSELNLSSLELGDSALYFCASSVGAGGFEYFGPGTRLTVL.

This clonotype was observed a handful of times. This sequence joins TRBV5-6 and TRBJ2-7, with D tentatively TRBD2 (5 bases). The V and J ends lost 2 bases and 2 bases respectively, with 11 bases between them. This CDR3 region has 14 residues. CDR1 is SGHDT and CDR2 is YYEEEE in the germline V gene. The chain's CDR3 is CASSFISEAYEQYF. CDR3 nucleotides: TGTGCCAGCAGCTTCATTAGCGAGGCCTACGAGCAGTACTTC. The whole variable domain, filled in from reference TRBV5-6 and TRBJ2-7, reads DAGVTQSPTHLIKTRGQQVTLRCSPKSGHDTVSWYQQALGQGPQFIFQYYEEEERQRGNFPDRFSGHQFPNYSSELNVNALLLGDSALYLCASSFISEAYEQYFGPGTRLTVT.

The chain employs TRBV7-9 and TRBJ1-5, with D uncertain. Trimming left V 1 base short and J 2 bases short, with 12 bases between. The germline V gene encodes CDR1 SEHNR and CDR2 FQNEAQ (reference sequence). CDR3 length: 16 residues. CDR3 region: CASSLGWPNGNQPQHF. CDR3 nucleotide sequence: TGTGCCAGCAGCTTAGGGTGGCCAAACGGCAATCAGCCCCAGCATTTT.

The J gene is TRBJ2-7, the V gene TRBV27; the D is unclear. Trimming cost V 3 bases and J 2 bases, with 11 bases left between them. This CDR3 comprises 14 residues. The germline CDR1 and CDR2 sequences are MNHEY and SMNVEV (reference sequence). Here the CDR3 reads CASSLNSFAYEQYF. CDR3 sequence (DNA): TGTGCCAGCAGTTTGAACAGTTTTGCCTACGAGCAGTACTTC.

The V call is TRBV7-9, the J call TRBJ1-2, with D possibly being TRBD1 (5 bases). V was shortened by 1 base and J by 1 base, with 13 bases between the two germline ends. The CDR3 totals 16 residues. Germline assignment: CDR1 SEHNR and CDR2 FQNEAQ (reference sequence). This CDR3 is CASSLDQTEYNYGYTF. Written as DNA, the CDR3 is TGTGCCAGCAGCTTAGATCAGACAGAATATAACTATGGCTACACCTTC.

The chain uses TRBV4-3 and TRBJ1-6; 7 nucleotides line up with TRBD1. The CDR3 consists of 16 residues. Germline V CDR1 and CDR2: LGHNA, YSLEER. J was trimmed by 4 bases and V by 0 bases; bases with no gene match: 3. In nucleotides, the CDR3 is TGCGCCAGCAGCCAAGATCTGGGACAGTATAATTCACCCCTCCACTTT. This encodes CASSQDLGQYNSPLHF.

This clonotype occurred a few times. This chain uses TRBV2 with TRBJ2-3; 8 positions agree with TRBD1. The germline V gene has CDR1 SNHLY and CDR2 FYNNEI. The trim removed 6 bases at V and 3 bases at J, leaving 2 bases unmatched. The CDR3 runs to 13 residues. CDR3 coding DNA: TGTGCCAGCAGGGGGGACAGGACAGATACGCAGTATTTT. Its protein product is CASRGDRTDTQYF. The full variable domain, rest sourced from reference TRBV2 and TRBJ2-3, is EPEVTQTPSHQVTQMGQEVILRCVPISNHLYFYWYRQILGQKVEFLVSFYNNEISEKSEIFDDQFSVERPDGSNFTLKIRSTKLEDSAMYFCASRGDRTDTQYFGPGTRLTVL.